Listed here is a single T cell receptor beta chain. The CDR3 runs to 18 residues. The ends were cut back, 0 bases at V and 4 bases at J, with 21 bases in the middle. CDR1 and CDR2 from the germline V gene are LGHNT and FRNRAP. This specimen belongs to a study of T cell changes during pregnancy in multiple sclerosis. This table comes from immunoSEQ multiplex PCR, and its TCRdb copy is limited to in-frame clones, with some not included. The table lists approximately 100,000 clones, roughly nine tenths of them singletons, with about 2.3% in the top ten. The gene calls are TRBV12-5 and TRBJ1-2; D gene uncertain. The source is a female donor in good health, enrolled as a control in a pregnancy study. Source: peripheral blood, taken after pregnancy. Here the CDR3 reads CASGLVGIGNYTLYGYTF. The CDR3, as DNA: TGTGCTAGTGGTTTGGTTGGGATCGGGAACTATACCCTCTATGGCTACACCTTC.